These 4 T cell receptor beta chains were all obtained from the same sample, sequenced in a study of vaccination and CD4 T cells after COVID-19. Treatment of the sample: approximately 9-day PBMC culture with coronavirus spike peptide pools or control peptides (ViraFEST assay). What these receptors recognize is not known. Cultured CD4+ T-cell DNA underwent Oncomine TCR Beta short-read sequencing. Each CDR3 protein is one row after TCRdb ran MiXCR on the PCR reads. The sample has about 13,000 distinct CDR3 sequences; under 65% are singletons. The specimen was CD4+ T cells from blood, cultured in vitro. These TCRs come from a human donor who had recovered from COVID-19.

This clonotype was seen more than once but under ten times. Here the CDR3 reads CASSLERVMTDTQYF. DNA of the CDR3: TGTGCCAGCAGCTTGGAACGGGTTATGACAGATACGCAGTATTTT. The chain links TRBV5-4 to TRBJ2-3; D gene unclear. The CDR3 is 15 residues long. The germline CDR1 and CDR2 sequences are SGHNT and YYREEE (reference sequence). Trimming took 0 bases from V and 3 from J, leaving 11 bases between them. Supplemented by reference TRBV5-4 and TRBJ2-3, the full variable domain reads ETGVTQSPTHLIKTRGQQVTLRCSSQSGHNTVSWYQQALGQGPQFIFQYYREEENGRGNFPPRFSGLQFPNYSSELNVNALELDDSALYLCASSLERVMTDTQYFGPGTRLTVL.

The genes are TRBV6-5 and TRBJ1-2; D ambiguous. V was trimmed by 2 bases and J by 2 bases, leaving 9 bases between them. Germline-derived CDR1 and CDR2 are MNHEY and SVGAGI. The CDR3 sequence is 14 residues long. CDR3 sequence (DNA): TGTGCCAGCAGTTACGGGGAAGTCAACTATGGCTACACCTTC. Translated: CASSYGEVNYGYTF.

The chain is built from TRBV27 and TRBJ2-7, with 7 bases fitting TRBD1. Germline CDR1 is MNHEY and CDR2 is SMNVEV (reference sequence). The CDR3 extends over 16 amino acids. After removal of 5 bases from V and 0 bases from J, the junction contained 10 bases not matched to a gene. The CDR3 sequence is CASSPRQGLISYEQYF. For the CDR3, the DNA is TGTGCCAGCAGTCCTCGACAGGGTTTAATCTCCTACGAGCAGTACTTC.

The V and J genes are TRBV30 and TRBJ2-6; D is unresolved. The CDR3 has 15 residues. The germline V gene encodes CDR1 GTSNPN and CDR2 SVGIG (reference sequence). Deletions cut 8 bases from V and 0 bases from J, with 14 bases between. CDR3 DNA: TGTGCCAGTGGCAGATCGTTCTCTGGGGCCAACGTCCTGACTTTC. This encodes CASGRSFSGANVLTF.